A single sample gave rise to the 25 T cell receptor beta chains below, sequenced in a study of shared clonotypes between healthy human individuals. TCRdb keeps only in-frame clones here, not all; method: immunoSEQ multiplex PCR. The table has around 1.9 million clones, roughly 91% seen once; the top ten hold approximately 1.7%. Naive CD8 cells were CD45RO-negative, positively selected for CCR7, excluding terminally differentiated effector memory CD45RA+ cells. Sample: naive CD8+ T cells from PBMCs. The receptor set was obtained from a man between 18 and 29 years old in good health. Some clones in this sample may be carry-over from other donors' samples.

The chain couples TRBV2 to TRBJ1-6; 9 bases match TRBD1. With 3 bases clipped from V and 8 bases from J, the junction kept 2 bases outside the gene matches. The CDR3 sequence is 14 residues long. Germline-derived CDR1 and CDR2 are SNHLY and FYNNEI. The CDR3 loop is CASSEGTGYSPLHF. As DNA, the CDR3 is TGTGCCAGCAGTGAGGGGACAGGGTATTCACCCCTCCACTTT.

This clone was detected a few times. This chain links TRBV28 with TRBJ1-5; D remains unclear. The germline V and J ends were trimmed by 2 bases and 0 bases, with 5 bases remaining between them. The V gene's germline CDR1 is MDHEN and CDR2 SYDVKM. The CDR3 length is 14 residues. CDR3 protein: CASSLRFSNQPQHF. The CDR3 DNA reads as TGTGCCAGCAGTTTACGTTTTAGCAATCAGCCCCAGCATTTT. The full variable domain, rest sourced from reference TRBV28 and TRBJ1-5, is DVKVTQSSRYLVKRTGEKVFLECVQDMDHENMFWYRQDPGLGLRLIYFSYDVKMKEKGDIPEGYSVSREKKERFSLILESASTNQTSMYLCASSLRFSNQPQHFGDGTRLSIL.

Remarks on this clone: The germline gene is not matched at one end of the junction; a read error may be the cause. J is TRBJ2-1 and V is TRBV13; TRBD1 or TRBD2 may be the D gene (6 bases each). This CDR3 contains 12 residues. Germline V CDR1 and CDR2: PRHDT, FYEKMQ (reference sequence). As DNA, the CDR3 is TGTGCCAGCAGCCTAGGGGGGAAACGGGAGTTCTTC. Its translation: CASSLGGKREFF.

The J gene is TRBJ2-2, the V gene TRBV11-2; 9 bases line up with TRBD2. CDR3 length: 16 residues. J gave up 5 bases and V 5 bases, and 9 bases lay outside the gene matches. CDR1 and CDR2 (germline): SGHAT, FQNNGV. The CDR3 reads CASSPRAGGWTGELFF. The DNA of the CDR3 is TGTGCCAGCAGCCCCCGGGCGGGAGGGTGGACCGGGGAGCTGTTTTTT.

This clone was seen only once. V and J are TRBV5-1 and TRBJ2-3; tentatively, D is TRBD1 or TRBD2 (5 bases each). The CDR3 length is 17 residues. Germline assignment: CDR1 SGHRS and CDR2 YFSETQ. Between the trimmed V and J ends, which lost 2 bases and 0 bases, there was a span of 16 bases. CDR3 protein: CASSLLGVSLSTDTQYF. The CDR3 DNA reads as TGCGCCAGCAGCTTACTAGGGGTCAGCTTAAGCACAGATACGCAGTATTTT.

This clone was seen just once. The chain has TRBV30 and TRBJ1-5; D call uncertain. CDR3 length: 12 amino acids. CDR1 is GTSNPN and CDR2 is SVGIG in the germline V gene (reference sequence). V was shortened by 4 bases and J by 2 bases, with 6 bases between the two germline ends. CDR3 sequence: CAWNFRNQPQHF. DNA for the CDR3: TGTGCCTGGAATTTCCGCAATCAGCCCCAGCATTTT.

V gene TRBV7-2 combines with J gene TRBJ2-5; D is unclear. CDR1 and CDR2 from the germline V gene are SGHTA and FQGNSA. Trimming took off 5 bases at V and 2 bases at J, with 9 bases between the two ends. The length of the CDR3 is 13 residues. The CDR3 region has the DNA TGTGCCAGCAGCCCACCCCCACAAGAGACCCAGTACTTC. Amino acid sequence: CASSPPPQETQYF.

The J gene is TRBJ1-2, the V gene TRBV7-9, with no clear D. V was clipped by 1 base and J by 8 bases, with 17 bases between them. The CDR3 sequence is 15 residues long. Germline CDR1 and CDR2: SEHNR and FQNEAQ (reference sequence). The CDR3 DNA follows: TGTGCCAGCAGCTTAGTAGGCGAATTCGGACGGGGCTACACCTTC. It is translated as CASSLVGEFGRGYTF.

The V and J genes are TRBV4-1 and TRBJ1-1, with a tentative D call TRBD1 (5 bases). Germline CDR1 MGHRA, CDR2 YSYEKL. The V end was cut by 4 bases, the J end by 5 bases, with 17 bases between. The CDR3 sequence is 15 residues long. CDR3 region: CASSPTDGTRTEAFF. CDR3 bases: TGCGCCAGCAGCCCTACCGACGGGACGAGAACTGAAGCTTTCTTT.

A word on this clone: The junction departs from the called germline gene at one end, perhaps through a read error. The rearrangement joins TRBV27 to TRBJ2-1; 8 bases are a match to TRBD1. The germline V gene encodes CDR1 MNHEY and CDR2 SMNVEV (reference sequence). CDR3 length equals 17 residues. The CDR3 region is CASSISTGTGAYNEQFF. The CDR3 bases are TGTGCCAGCAGTATATCTACGGGGACAGGCGCCTACAATGAGCAGTTCTTC.

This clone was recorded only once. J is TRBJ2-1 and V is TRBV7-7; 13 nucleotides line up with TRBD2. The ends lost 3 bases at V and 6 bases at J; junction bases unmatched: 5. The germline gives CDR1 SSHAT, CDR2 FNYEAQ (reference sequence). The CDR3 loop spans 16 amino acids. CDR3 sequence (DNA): TGTGCCAGCAGCTTTAGACTAGCGGGAGGCCCCAATGAGCAGTTCTTC. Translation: CASSFRLAGGPNEQFF.

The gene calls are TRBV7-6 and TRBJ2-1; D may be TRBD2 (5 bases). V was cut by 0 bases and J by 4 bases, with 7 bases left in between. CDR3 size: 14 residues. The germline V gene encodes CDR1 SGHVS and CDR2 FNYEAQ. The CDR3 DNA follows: TGTGCCAGCAGCTTAGCTGAGGGTTACAATGAGCAGTTCTTC. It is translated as CASSLAEGYNEQFF.

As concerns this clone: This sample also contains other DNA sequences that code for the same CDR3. The CDR3 loop is CASSFNEQFF. The CDR3 nucleotides are TGTGCCAGCAGCTTCAATGAGCAGTTCTTC. The V gene is TRBV11-2, the J gene TRBJ2-1, with unresolved D. V was pared by 3 bases and J by 6 bases, with 0 bases between. Germline V lookup: CDR1 SGHAT, CDR2 FQNNGV. CDR3 size: 10 residues.

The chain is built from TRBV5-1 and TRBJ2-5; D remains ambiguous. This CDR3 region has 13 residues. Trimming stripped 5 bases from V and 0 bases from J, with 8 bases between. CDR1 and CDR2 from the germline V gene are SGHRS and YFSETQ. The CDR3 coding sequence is TGCGCCAGCAGACCTGGAAACCAAGAGACCCAGTACTTC. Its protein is CASRPGNQETQYF.

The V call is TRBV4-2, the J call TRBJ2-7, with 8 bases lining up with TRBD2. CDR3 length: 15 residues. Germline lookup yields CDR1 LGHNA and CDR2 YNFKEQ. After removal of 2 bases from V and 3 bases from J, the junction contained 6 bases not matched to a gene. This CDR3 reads CASSQLPGLVYEQYF. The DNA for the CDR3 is TGTGCCAGCAGCCAACTTCCGGGACTAGTCTACGAGCAGTACTTC.

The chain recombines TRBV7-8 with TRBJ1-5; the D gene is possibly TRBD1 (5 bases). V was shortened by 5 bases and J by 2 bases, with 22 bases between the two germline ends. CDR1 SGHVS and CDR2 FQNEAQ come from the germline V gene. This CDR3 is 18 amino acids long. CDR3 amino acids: CASSPGVGVISRNQPQHF. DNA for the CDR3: TGTGCCAGCAGCCCGGGTGTGGGGGTAATTTCGCGCAATCAGCCCCAGCATTTT.

CDR3 in DNA: TGCGCCAAAGCATCCACGACGCCACGGAGTCAGCCCCAGCATTTT. This gives the protein CAKASTTPRSQPQHF. The rearrangement links TRBV5-1 to TRBJ1-5, with D uncertain. This CDR3 contains 15 residues. CDR1 and CDR2 from the germline V gene are SGHRS and YFSETQ. Trimming pared 9 bases from V and 6 bases from J, leaving 22 bases between.

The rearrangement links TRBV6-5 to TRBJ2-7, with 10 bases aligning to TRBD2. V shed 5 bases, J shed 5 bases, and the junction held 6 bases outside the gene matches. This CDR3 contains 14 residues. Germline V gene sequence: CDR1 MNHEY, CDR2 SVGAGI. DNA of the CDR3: TGTGCCAGCAGTAATCAGCGGGAGGGCGACGAGCAGTACTTC. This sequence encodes CASSNQREGDEQYF.

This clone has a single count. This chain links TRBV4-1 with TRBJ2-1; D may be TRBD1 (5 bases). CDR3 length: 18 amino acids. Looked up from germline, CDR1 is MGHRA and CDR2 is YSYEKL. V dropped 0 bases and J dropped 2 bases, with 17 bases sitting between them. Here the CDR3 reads CASSQDPPRAATYNEQFF. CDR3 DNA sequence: TGCGCCAGCAGCCAAGATCCTCCCAGGGCCGCCACCTACAATGAGCAGTTCTTC.

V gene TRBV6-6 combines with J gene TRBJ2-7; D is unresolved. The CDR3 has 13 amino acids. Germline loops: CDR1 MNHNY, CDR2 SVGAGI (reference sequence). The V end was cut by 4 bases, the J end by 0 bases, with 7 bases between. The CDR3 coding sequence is TGTGCCAGCAGTTTCAAGCGCTCCTACGAGCAGTACTTC. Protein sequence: CASSFKRSYEQYF.

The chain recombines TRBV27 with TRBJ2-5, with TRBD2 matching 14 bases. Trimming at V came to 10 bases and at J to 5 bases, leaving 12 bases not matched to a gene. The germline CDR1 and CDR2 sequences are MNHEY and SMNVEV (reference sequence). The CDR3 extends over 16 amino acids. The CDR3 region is CATNTGTSGGGETQYF. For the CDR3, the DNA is TGTGCCACCAACACCGGGACTAGCGGGGGAGGGGAGACCCAGTACTTC.

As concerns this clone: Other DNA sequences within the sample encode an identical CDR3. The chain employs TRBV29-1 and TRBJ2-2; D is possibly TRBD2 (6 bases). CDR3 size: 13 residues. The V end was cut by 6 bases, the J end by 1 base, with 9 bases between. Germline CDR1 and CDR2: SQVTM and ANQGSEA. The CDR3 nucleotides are TGCAGCGTAGCGGGTGGGAACACCGGGGAGCTGTTTTTT. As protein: CSVAGGNTGELFF.

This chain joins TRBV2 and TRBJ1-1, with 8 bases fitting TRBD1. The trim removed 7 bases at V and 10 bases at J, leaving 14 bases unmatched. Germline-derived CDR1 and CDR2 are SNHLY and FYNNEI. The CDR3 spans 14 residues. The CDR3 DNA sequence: TGTGCCAGCAACACGGGACAGGAGAACAGAGGAGCTTTCTTT. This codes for CASNTGQENRGAFF.

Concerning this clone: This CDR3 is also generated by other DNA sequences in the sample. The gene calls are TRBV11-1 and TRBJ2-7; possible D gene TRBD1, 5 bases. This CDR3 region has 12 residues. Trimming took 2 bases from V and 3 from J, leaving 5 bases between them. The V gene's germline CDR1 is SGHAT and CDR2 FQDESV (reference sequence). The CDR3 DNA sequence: TGTGCCAGCAGCTTACAGGGCTACGAGCAGTACTTC. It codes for CASSLQGYEQYF.

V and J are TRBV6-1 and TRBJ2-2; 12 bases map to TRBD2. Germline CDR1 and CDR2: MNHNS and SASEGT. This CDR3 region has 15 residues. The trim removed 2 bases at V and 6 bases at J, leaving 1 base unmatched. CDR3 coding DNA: TGTGCCAGCAGTGAACTAGCGGGAGGGCCCGGGGAGCTGTTTTTT. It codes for CASSELAGGPGELFF.